A selection of T cell receptor beta chains follows, all from one sample in a study of T cells in Graves' hyperthyroidism and ophthalmopathy. One entry per CDR3 protein, called by TCRdb with MiXCR from the multiplex PCR reads. The sample has hundreds of thousands of distinct CDR3 sequences; roughly 13% are singletons. Sequencing was performed on blood. These receptors were collected from a woman aged 18 to 35 with Graves' hyperthyroidism. Both conserved end residues are part of each CDR3. The D gene is left open where the match is weak. Expanded clones are given a class, and other clones once, few, many or no size at all.

size | J | V | D | CDR3 | DNA
- | TRBJ1-2 | TRBV20-1 | - | CSARGLGVDYGYTF | TGCAGTGCTAGAGGCCTTGGGGTAGACTATGGCTACACCTTC
many | TRBJ2-1 | TRBV11-2 | - | CASSLGGGGNSRFF | TGTGCCAGCAGCTTAGGGGGCGGGGGCAACAGTAGGTTCTTC
many | TRBJ1-1 | TRBV11-2 | - | CASSLDSRLPEAFF | TGTGCCAGCAGCTTAGATAGCAGGTTACCTGAAGCTTTCTTT
many | TRBJ2-3 | TRBV18 | - | CASSPDSNTQYF | TGTGCCAGCTCACCCGACAGTAATACGCAGTATTTT
- | TRBJ2-3 | TRBV20-1 | TRBD2 | CSALRGGRADTQYF | TGCAGTGCTCTCCGGGGAGGGCGGGCAGATACGCAGTATTTT
many | TRBJ1-6 | TRBV20-1 | - | CSARVDWSDDNSPLHF | TGCAGTGCTAGAGTAGATTGGTCCGATGATAATTCACCCCTCCACTTT
many | TRBJ1-5 | TRBV19 | - | CASRAEGGRNQPQHF | TGTGCCAGTAGGGCCGAGGGTGGGCGCAATCAGCCCCAGCATTTT
few | TRBJ1-2 | TRBV29-1 | - | CSGGDGYGYTF | TGCAGCGGGGGGGACGGCTATGGCTACACCTTC
- | TRBJ1-1 | TRBV14 | TRBD1 | CASSRQGGMNTEAFF | TGTGCCAGCAGCCGACAGGGCGGCATGAACACTGAAGCTTTCTTT
many | TRBJ2-3 | TRBV4-3 | TRBD2 | CASSQDRAGGTDTQYF | TGCGCCAGCAGCCAAGATCGAGCGGGAGGGACAGATACGCAGTATTTT
once | TRBJ1-4 | TRBV12-3/TRBV12-4 | - | CASSFLSTNEKLFF | TGTGCCAGCAGTTTCCTATCAACTAATGAAAAACTGTTTTTT
many | TRBJ1-2 | TRBV6-1 | - | CASMGGAYGYTF | TGTGCCAGCATGGGAGGGGCCTATGGCTACACCTTC
many | TRBJ1-1 | TRBV6-5 | - | CASVLGGGLSGNTEAFF | TGTGCCAGCGTTCTCGGGGGGGGGCTGAGCGGGAACACTGAAGCTTTCTTT
many | TRBJ1-2 | TRBV27 | - | CASSLSGYGYTF | TGTGCCAGCAGTTTATCCGGCTATGGCTACACCTTC
many | TRBJ2-2 | TRBV6-1 | - | CASSPTGEVTGELFF | TGTGCCAGCAGTCCCACAGGGGAGGTAACCGGGGAGCTGTTTTTT
many | TRBJ1-1 | TRBV28 | - | CASSPDWGEAFF | TGTGCCAGCAGTCCCGATTGGGGTGAAGCTTTCTTT
- | TRBJ2-7 | TRBV3-1 | TRBD2 | CASSRGGAYEQYF | TGTGCCAGCAGCAGGGGAGGGGCCTACGAGCAGTACTTC
many | TRBJ2-5 | TRBV13 | TRBD2 | CASSSQRDQETQYF | TGTGCCAGCAGCTCCCAGCGGGATCAAGAGACCCAGTACTTC
- | TRBJ2-2 | TRBV28 | - | CASRAGGATGELFF | TGTGCCAGCAGGGCCGGGGGCGCAACCGGGGAGCTGTTTTTT
many | TRBJ2-1 | TRBV7-3 | TRBD1 | CASSKQDRVNEQFF | TGTGCCAGCAGCAAACAGGACAGGGTAAATGAGCAGTTCTTC
many | TRBJ1-5 | TRBV2 | - | CASSPLGGQDQPQHF | TGTGCCAGCAGTCCACTGGGGGGGCAGGATCAGCCCCAGCATTTT
- | TRBJ1-6 | TRBV19 | - | CASSMQGRNSPLHF | TGTGCCAGTAGTATGCAGGGGAGGAATTCACCCCTCCACTTT
many | TRBJ1-1 | TRBV27 | - | CASSLEFQLARGALTEAFF | TGTGCCAGCAGTTTGGAGTTTCAACTTGCCAGGGGTGCCCTAACTGAAGCTTTCTTT
many | TRBJ2-5 | TRBV2 | - | CASSYGSGETQYF | TGTGCCAGCAGTTATGGTAGCGGAGAGACCCAGTACTTC
few | TRBJ2-1 | TRBV6-5 | TRBD2 | CASSYSLLPTSRGYNEQFF | TGTGCCAGCAGTTACTCCCTACTCCCGACTAGCCGCGGATACAATGAGCAGTTCTTC
few | TRBJ2-2 | TRBV6-1 | - | CASSLRATYPGELFF | TGTGCCAGCAGCCTCAGGGCGACCTATCCCGGGGAGCTGTTTTTT
- | TRBJ2-7 | TRBV10-3 | - | CAISESKGTEQYF | TGTGCCATCAGTGAGTCGAAGGGGACCGAGCAGTACTTC
- | TRBJ1-2 | TRBV27 | - | CASSSLDRDNYGYTF | TGTGCCAGCAGTTCCCTTGACAGAGATAACTATGGCTACACCTTC
- | TRBJ2-1 | TRBV7-8 | TRBD2 | CASSLKLAGQEDEQFF | TGTGCCAGCAGCTTAAAGCTAGCGGGACAAGAGGATGAGCAGTTCTTC
- | TRBJ2-1 | TRBV4-1 | - | CASSPTGENEQFF | TGCGCCAGCAGCCCGACGGGGGAGAATGAGCAGTTCTTC
many | TRBJ2-1 | TRBV29-1 | TRBD2 | CSVGPGLATYNEQFF | TGCAGCGTCGGCCCGGGACTAGCGACCTACAATGAGCAGTTCTTC
many | TRBJ1-5 | TRBV27 | - | CASSSIGSNQPQHF | TGTGCCAGCAGTTCCATCGGGTCAAATCAGCCCCAGCATTTT
many | TRBJ2-5 | TRBV28 | - | CASSLRYVQETQYF | TGTGCCAGCAGTTTAAGATACGTCCAAGAGACCCAGTACTTC
many | TRBJ2-3 | TRBV20-1 | TRBD1 | CSATFRDRGTDTQYF | TGCAGTGCCACTTTCCGGGACAGGGGCACAGATACGCAGTATTTT
many | TRBJ2-7 | TRBV20-1 | - | CSVTGRGSYEQYF | TGCAGTGTTACCGGACGGGGCTCCTACGAGCAGTACTTC
many | TRBJ1-2 | TRBV5-1 | - | CASSLGSTNYGYTF | TGCGCCAGCAGCTTGGGCAGTACAAACTATGGCTACACCTTC
- | TRBJ2-3 | TRBV11-2 | TRBD1 | CASSMGQGTDTQYF | TGTGCCAGCAGCATGGGACAGGGAACAGATACGCAGTATTTT
- | TRBJ1-1 | TRBV18 | - | CASSPWTATTEAFF | TGTGCCAGCTCACCCTGGACAGCCACCACTGAAGCTTTCTTT